This is a list of T cell receptor beta chains from one sample in a study of OX40 agonist ivuxolimab in advanced cancers. Generated by immunoSEQ multiplex PCR, the TCRdb table keeps only in-frame clones and is missing some. The table lists 17,000 or so clones, about 89% of them singletons, with around 71% in the top ten. The source material was CD4+ or CD8+ T cells sorted from blood, sampled in a trial of the OX40 agonist ivuxolimab. These receptors were taken from an adult with an advanced solid tumor such as melanoma, head and neck, liver or kidney cancer. CDR3s include the opening cysteine and the closing phenylalanine or tryptophan. A D gene is named only where the DNA matches it firmly. Expanded clones are given a class, and other clones once, few, many or no size at all.

>.|TRBD1|TRBJ1-2|TRBV5-6|14
TGTGCCAGCAGCTTGTCGGGACAGGGAGGCGGCTACACCTTC
CASSLSGQGGGYTF
>.|TRBD1|TRBJ2-5|TRBV7-9|14
TGTGCCAGCAGCCCAGCAGGGGGACAAGAGACCCAGTACTTC
CASSPAGGQETQYF
>.|.|TRBJ2-7|TRBV11-3|14
TGTGCCAGCAGCTTTCCGTCAGCGCCCCACGAGCAGTACTTC
CASSFPSAPHEQYF
>.|.|TRBJ2-3|TRBV4-1|18
TGCGCCAGCAGCCAGTTGGGACCGTTCTTATCTAGCACAGATACGCAGTATTTT
CASSQLGPFLSSTDTQYF
>.|.|TRBJ1-4|TRBV7-9|16
TGTGCCAGCAGCTTAGGAGGTGGCAGGGGTAATGAAAAACTGTTTTTT
CASSLGGGRGNEKLFF
>few|TRBD1|TRBJ1-2|TRBV4-3|17
TGCGCCAGCAGCCAGGAAACGAGACAGGGGGCTGCCTATGGCTACACCTTC
CASSQETRQGAAYGYTF
>.|TRBD2|TRBJ2-3|TRBV7-9|17
TGTGCCAGCAGCGCAAGACTAGCGGGAGGGCCAATAGATACGCAGTATTTT
CASSARLAGGPIDTQYF
>.|TRBD2|TRBJ2-3|TRBV9|17
TGTGCCAGCAGCGTAGAGGCGGGAGGGCCTGGAACAGATACGCAGTATTTT
CASSVEAGGPGTDTQYF
>.|TRBD2|TRBJ2-2|TRBV4-1|16
TGCGCCAGCAGCCGGGCGGGGGAAAGAAACACCGGGGAGCTGTTTTTT
CASSRAGERNTGELFF
>.|.|TRBJ2-7|TRBV6-1|12
TGTGCCAGCAGGGAGGGTGACTACGAGCAGTACTTC
CASREGDYEQYF
>.|.|TRBJ2-7|TRBV5-6|12
TGTGCCAGCAGCTTGGGGGAGCTCGAGCAGTACTTC
CASSLGELEQYF
>.|.|TRBJ2-7|TRBV10-3|12
TGTGCCATCAGTGACAGGGTCTACGAGCAGTACTTC
CAISDRVYEQYF
>.|.|TRBJ2-7|TRBV6-5|12
TGTGCCAGCAGTTCCGCCCCACACGAGCAGTACTTC
CASSSAPHEQYF
>.|TRBD2|TRBJ2-3|TRBV5-4|14
TGTGCCAGCAGCCAACTAGCGCTGGAAGATACGCAGTATTTT
CASSQLALEDTQYF
>.|.|TRBJ2-7|TRBV30|11
TGTGCGGCGGGAATAGCCCACGAGCAGTACTTC
CAAGIAHEQYF
>.|.|TRBJ1-1|TRBV6-6|13
TGTGCCAGCAAGTCCCAACTGGACACCAAAGCTTTCTTT
CASKSQLDTKAFF
>.|.|TRBJ2-7|TRBV4-1|13
TGCGCCAGTGGAGGAGGGGGCTCCTACGAGCAGTACTTC
CASGGGGSYEQYF
>.|.|TRBJ2-1|TRBV14|12
TGTGCCAGCAGCCAAGAAGTGGGTGAGCAGTTCTTC
CASSQEVGEQFF
>.|TRBD1|TRBJ1-5|TRBV7-8|16
TGTGCCAGCAGCGCACAGGGGGCGCAGGGCAATCAGCCCCAGCATTTT
CASSAQGAQGNQPQHF
>.|TRBD1|TRBJ2-5|TRBV6-5|14
TGTGCCAGCAGCCAGGGGGACAGACGGGAGACCCAGTACTTC
CASSQGDRRETQYF
>.|.|TRBJ1-1|TRBV19|13
TGTGCCAGTAGTATTGCCGAGAACACTGAAGCTTTCTTT
CASSIAENTEAFF
>.|TRBD2|TRBJ2-7|TRBV7-6|13
TGTGCCAGCAGCCTGACTAGCGACTACGAGCAGTACTTC
CASSLTSDYEQYF
>.|.|TRBJ2-3|TRBV6-6|13
TGTGCCAGCAGCCTCGGCAGCACAGATACGCAGTATTTT
CASSLGSTDTQYF
>.|.|TRBJ2-3|TRBV2|13
TGTGCCAGCATCGGCCTCCTAACAGATACGCAGTATTTT
CASIGLLTDTQYF
>few|.|TRBJ1-5|TRBV11-3|14
TGTGCCAGCGTAACACTTTATAGCAATCAGCCCCAGCATTTT
CASVTLYSNQPQHF
>.|TRBD2|TRBJ2-3|TRBV4-1|16
TGCGCCAGCAGCCAAGAGGGGCTAGCGGGAGGAGATACGCAGTATTTT
CASSQEGLAGGDTQYF
>.|.|TRBJ2-3|TRBV11-2|15
TGTGCCAGCAGCTTAGTAGGTTCTAGCACAGATACGCAGTATTTT
CASSLVGSSTDTQYF
>.|.|TRBJ2-7|TRBV4-3|13
TGCGCCAGCAGCCAACTACGGGCTTACGAGCAGTACTTC
CASSQLRAYEQYF
>.|.|TRBJ2-7|TRBV6-4|12
TGTGCCAGCAGTAGGGCTGGGGACGAGCAGTACTTC
CASSRAGDEQYF
>few|TRBD1|TRBJ2-7|TRBV7-3|15
TGTGCCAGCAGCCCCCGGACAGGGGACCGCTACGAGCAGTACTTC
CASSPRTGDRYEQYF
>.|TRBD2|TRBJ2-5|TRBV4-2|15
TGTGCCAGCAGCCAAGAACAGAGCGGGGGTGAGACCCAGTACTTC
CASSQEQSGGETQYF
>.|.|TRBJ2-2|TRBV29-1|15
TGCAGCGTCCCCCGGGTGGGGGGTAATACCGGGGAGCTGTTTTTT
CSVPRVGGNTGELFF
>.|.|TRBJ2-5|TRBV11-3|14
TGTGCCAGCAGCTCAGGTCAGCGAAAAGAGACCCAGTACTTC
CASSSGQRKETQYF
>.|TRBD2|TRBJ2-3|TRBV7-9|17
TGTGCCAGCAGCCCCTTCCCGAGTAGCGGGAGCACAGATACGCAGTATTTT
CASSPFPSSGSTDTQYF
>.|TRBD1|TRBJ1-1|TRBV25-1|15
TGTGCCAGCAGTGAATCCACGACAGGGAGCACTGAAGCTTTCTTT
CASSESTTGSTEAFF
>.|TRBD1|TRBJ2-2|TRBV5-6|17
TGTGCCAGCAGCTGGTTCTGGACAGGGGGCTATACGGGGGAGCTGTTTTTT
CASSWFWTGGYTGELFF
>.|TRBD2|TRBJ2-1|TRBV9|15
TGTGCCAGCAGCGTAGGTGGTGGACTAGTAAATGAGCAGTTCTTC
CASSVGGGLVNEQFF
>.|TRBD1|TRBJ1-3|TRBV4-3|17
TGCGCCAGCAGCCCCATAGAGGACAGGGCCGGGGGAAACACCATATATTTT
CASSPIEDRAGGNTIYF
>.|TRBD1|TRBJ2-7|TRBV9|13
TGTGCCAGCAGCACTGGGACAGGGTACGAGCAGTACTTC
CASSTGTGYEQYF
>.|.|TRBJ2-2|TRBV7-8|14
TGTGCCAGCAGCCCAGAAGGAGACACCGGGGAGCTGTTTTTT
CASSPEGDTGELFF
>.|.|TRBJ2-6|TRBV9|16
TGTGCCAGCAGCGCAGGAGGGGTCGGTGGGGCCAACGTCCTGACTTTC
CASSAGGVGGANVLTF
>.|.|TRBJ1-1|TRBV9|13
TGTGCCAGCAGCGTAGCTGGGGATACTGAAGCTTTCTTT
CASSVAGDTEAFF
>.|TRBD1|TRBJ1-5|TRBV5-8|16
TGTGCCAGCAGCATCACGGACAGGCCATACAATCAGCCCCAGCATTTT
CASSITDRPYNQPQHF